The 22 T cell receptor beta chains reported below all come from one sample, sequenced in a study of blood T cell repertoires in COVID-19. Clones were sequenced by immunoSEQ multiplex PCR, and TCRdb holds only the in-frame ones, with some missing. The sample yields some 72,000 clones, over 85% seen once. The sample comprised peripheral blood. The origin of the receptors is a man between 45 and 60 years old with active COVID-19.

V and J are TRBV19 and TRBJ2-3, with 7 bases aligning to TRBD2. The CDR3 length is 14 residues. Germline values: CDR1 LNHDA, CDR2 SQIVND (reference sequence). J lost 6 bases, V lost 4 bases, and 7 bases had no gene match. CDR3 DNA: TGTGCCAGTAGTAAGACCGGGAGGTTGGATACGCAGTATTTT. It specifies CASSKTGRLDTQYF.

This clone was seen a single time. The V call is TRBV10-2, the J call TRBJ1-2; 11 nucleotides line up with TRBD1. CDR3 length: 16 residues. The ends lost 4 bases at V and 3 bases at J; junction bases unmatched: 7. Germline CDR1 reads WSHSY; CDR2 reads SAAADI. The CDR3 coding sequence is TGCGCCAGCAGTGGGGGACAGGGGGATTTGGACTATGGCTACACCTTC. It yields the protein CASSGGQGDLDYGYTF.

The rearrangement links TRBV28 to TRBJ1-4, with D uncertain. Trimming removed 6 bases at V and 4 bases at J, with 15 bases between. The CDR3 is 15 residues long. Germline lookup yields CDR1 MDHEN and CDR2 SYDVKM. The CDR3 reads CASSPGFANNEKLFF. CDR3 in DNA: TGTGCCAGCAGCCCCGGGTTCGCGAATAATGAAAAACTGTTTTTT.

The chain links TRBV11-2 to TRBJ2-1; 8 nucleotides align to TRBD1. The V gene end was trimmed by 3 bases and the J gene end by 0 bases; junction bases not matched to a gene: 10. CDR1 SGHAT and CDR2 FQNNGV come from the germline V gene. CDR3 length: 18 amino acids. Written as DNA, the CDR3 is TGTGCCAGCAGCTTGGACAGGGCCGTGCTAAGCTCCTACAATGAGCAGTTCTTC. It encodes CASSLDRAVLSSYNEQFF.

This rearrangement joins TRBV4-2 to TRBJ2-2, with 8 bases that match TRBD2. The V gene's germline CDR1 is LGHNA and CDR2 YNFKEQ. With V trimmed by 4 bases and J by 3 bases, 4 bases remained unmatched. The CDR3 sequence is 15 residues long. The DNA of the CDR3 is TGTGCCAGCAGCCCGGGACTAGGGGACACCGGGGAGCTGTTTTTT. This sequence encodes CASSPGLGDTGELFF.

The CDR3 DNA is TGTGCCAGCAGTACCGGGGGCACCGGGGAGCTGTTTTTT. Translating it yields CASSTGGTGELFF. The chain has TRBV12-3 or TRBV12-4 and TRBJ2-2; D might be TRBD2 (6 bases). The V end lost 5 bases, the J end lost 4 bases, and 8 bases lay between the germline ends. CDR3 length: 13 amino acids.

The chain employs TRBV5-6 and TRBJ2-7; 7 nucleotides match TRBD1. Per germline, CDR1 SGHDT and CDR2 YYEEEE. V lost 0 bases to trimming and J lost 1 base; unmatched junction nucleotides: 1. CDR3 length equals 14 residues. DNA of the CDR3: TGTGCCAGCAGCTTGGTACAGGGGTCCTACGAGCAGTACTTC. It encodes CASSLVQGSYEQYF.

The chain couples TRBV6-6 to TRBJ1-4; D unresolved. The germline V and J ends were trimmed by 0 bases and 6 bases, with 8 bases remaining between them. The CDR3 sequence is 14 residues long. Germline CDR1 is MNHNY and CDR2 is SVGAGI (reference sequence). CDR3 loop: CASSYSTEDEKLFF. CDR3 bases: TGTGCCAGCAGTTACTCAACGGAGGATGAAAAACTGTTTTTT.

The rearrangement links TRBV11-3 to TRBJ2-1, with D maybe TRBD2 (5 bases). Germline V CDR1 and CDR2: SGHNT, YENEEA. V was cut by 3 bases and J by 7 bases, with 16 bases left in between. The CDR3 extends over 15 amino acids. This CDR3 is CASSFRTGEYNEQFF. The CDR3 DNA reads as TGTGCCAGCAGCTTCCGTACCGGGGAATATAATGAGCAGTTCTTC.

The chain uses TRBV12-2 and TRBJ1-1; the DNA was not used to check the table's D call, TRBD1. TRBV12-2 is designated a pseudogene. The CDR3 covers 16 residues. Here the CDR3 reads CASRPEPDRQNTEAFF. CDR3 in DNA: TGTGCAAGTCGCCCAGAACCGGACAGACAGAACACTGAAGCTTTCTTT.

The genes are TRBV9 and TRBJ1-1; the match to TRBD1 covers 9 bases. This CDR3 spans 15 amino acids. J was trimmed by 5 bases and V by 3 bases; bases with no gene match: 8. The germline CDR1 and CDR2 sequences are SGDLS and YYNGEE. As DNA, the CDR3 is TGTGCCAGCAGCGCGAGGGGGGACAGGGTAACTGAAGCTTTCTTT. It translates to CASSARGDRVTEAFF.

The chain recombines TRBV2 with TRBJ2-5; D may be TRBD2 (5 bases). CDR3 length equals 14 residues. V was cut by 8 bases and J by 5 bases, with 18 bases left in between. The germline CDR1 and CDR2 sequences are SNHLY and FYNNEI. The CDR3 bases are TGTGCCAGCGGTCTAAACGGGAATAGGGAGACCCAGTACTTC. Amino acids: CASGLNGNRETQYF.

This clone occurred once. The J gene is TRBJ2-7, the V gene TRBV6-5; D gene uncertain. CDR3 length equals 11 residues. V lost 4 bases and J 6 bases, leaving 7 bases between the germline ends. CDR1 and CDR2 from the germline V gene are MNHEY and SVGAGI. This chain's CDR3 is CASSSESEQYF. The DNA for the CDR3 is TGTGCCAGCAGTTCTGAGTCCGAGCAGTACTTC.

V and J are TRBV28 and TRBJ2-7, with unresolved D. Trimming stripped 5 bases from V and 6 bases from J, with 8 bases between. The CDR3 is 11 residues long. Germline-derived CDR1 and CDR2 are MDHEN and SYDVKM. CDR3 DNA sequence: TGTGCCAGCAGTCTCGGGTCCGAGCAGTACTTC. This translates into CASSLGSEQYF.

This chain links TRBV4-2 with TRBJ2-1; 12 bases match TRBD2. The germline CDR1 and CDR2 sequences are LGHNA and YNFKEQ. The CDR3 sequence is 16 residues long. The V and J ends lost 3 bases and 9 bases, in that order; junction bases with no gene match: 9. This CDR3 reads CASSQGLAGGPVEQFF. The CDR3 coding sequence is TGTGCCAGCAGCCAGGGGCTAGCGGGAGGGCCGGTTGAGCAGTTCTTC.

The chain carries TRBV5-1 and TRBJ2-7; D remains unclear. There are 13 residues in the CDR3. CDR1 and CDR2 from the germline V gene are SGHRS and YFSETQ. With 0 bases removed from V and 3 bases from J, the gap between germline ends came to 7 bases. In DNA, the CDR3 is TGCGCCAGCAGCTTGGACGGTTACTACGAGCAGTACTTC. Its protein product is CASSLDGYYEQYF.

The J gene is TRBJ1-3, the V gene TRBV3-1 (or the pseudogene TRBV3-2); the D is unclear. The V gene lost 1 base and the J gene lost 0 bases, with 13 bases spanning the gap. The germline V gene encodes CDR1 LGHDT and CDR2 YNNKEL (reference sequence). CDR3 length equals 17 residues. CDR3 region: CASSQASRILSGNTIYF. CDR3 DNA sequence: TGTGCCAGCAGCCAAGCGTCGCGGATCCTCTCTGGAAACACCATATATTTT.

V gene TRBV6-5 combines with J gene TRBJ1-4; TRBD1 aligns across 7 bases. V lost 7 bases and J lost 8; bases outside the gene matches: 10. The CDR3 totals 14 residues. Germline V gene sequence: CDR1 MNHEY, CDR2 SVGAGI. Here the CDR3 DNA reads TGTGCCAGCAAGGCAGGGGGAAAAAACGAAAAACTGTTTTTT. It codes for CASKAGGKNEKLFF.

Only one count was recorded for this clone. The rearrangement uses TRBV14 and TRBJ2-1, with 10 bases aligning to TRBD1. The CDR3 consists of 13 residues. V lost 4 bases, J lost 10 bases, and 4 bases stayed unmatched. The V gene's germline CDR1 is SGHDN and CDR2 FVKESK. The CDR3 nucleotides read TGTGCCAGCAGCCTCGGGACAGGGGTCGAGCAGTTCTTC. Translating gives CASSLGTGVEQFF.

The V call is TRBV18, the J call TRBJ2-7; 7 nucleotides align to TRBD1. The V gene's germline CDR1 is KGHSH and CDR2 LQKENI. With 4 bases clipped from V and 7 bases from J, the junction kept 16 bases outside the gene matches. CDR3 length: 16 amino acids. CDR3 residues: CASSLQGQARFEEQYF. DNA for the CDR3: TGTGCCAGCTCACTTCAAGGACAGGCAAGATTTGAAGAGCAGTACTTC.

The CDR3 spells CASSYVGTGGRKRAFF. CDR3 DNA: TGTGCCAGCAGTTACGTCGGGACAGGGGGGCGAAAGCGGGCTTTCTTT. The rearrangement joins TRBV6-5 to TRBJ1-1, with TRBD1 matching 11 bases. The CDR3 is 16 residues long. Germline CDR1 reads MNHEY; CDR2 reads SVGAGI. J was trimmed by 11 bases and V by 2 bases; bases with no gene match: 13.

The rearrangement uses TRBV7-3 and TRBJ2-1; maybe TRBD2 (6 bases). Trimming took 1 base from V and 2 from J, leaving 12 bases between them. This CDR3 spans 16 amino acids. Germline V gene lookup returns CDR1 SGHTA and CDR2 FQGTGA. The CDR3 here is CASSLKRVFPYNEQFF. The CDR3 DNA reads TGTGCCAGCAGCTTAAAGCGGGTGTTCCCCTACAATGAGCAGTTCTTC.